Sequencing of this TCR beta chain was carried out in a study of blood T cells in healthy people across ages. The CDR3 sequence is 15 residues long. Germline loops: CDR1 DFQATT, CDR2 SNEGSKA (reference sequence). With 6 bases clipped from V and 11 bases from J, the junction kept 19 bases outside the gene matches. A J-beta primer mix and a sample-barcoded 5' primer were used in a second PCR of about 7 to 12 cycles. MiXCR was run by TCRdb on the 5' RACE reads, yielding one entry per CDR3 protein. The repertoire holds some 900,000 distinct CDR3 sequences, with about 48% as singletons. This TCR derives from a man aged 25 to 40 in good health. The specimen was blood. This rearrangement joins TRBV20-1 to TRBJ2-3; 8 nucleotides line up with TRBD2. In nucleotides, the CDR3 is TGCAGTGCCAGCAAAGGGCGGGGGGCCGGAAGGGGGCAGTATTTT. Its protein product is CSASKGRGAGRGQYF.